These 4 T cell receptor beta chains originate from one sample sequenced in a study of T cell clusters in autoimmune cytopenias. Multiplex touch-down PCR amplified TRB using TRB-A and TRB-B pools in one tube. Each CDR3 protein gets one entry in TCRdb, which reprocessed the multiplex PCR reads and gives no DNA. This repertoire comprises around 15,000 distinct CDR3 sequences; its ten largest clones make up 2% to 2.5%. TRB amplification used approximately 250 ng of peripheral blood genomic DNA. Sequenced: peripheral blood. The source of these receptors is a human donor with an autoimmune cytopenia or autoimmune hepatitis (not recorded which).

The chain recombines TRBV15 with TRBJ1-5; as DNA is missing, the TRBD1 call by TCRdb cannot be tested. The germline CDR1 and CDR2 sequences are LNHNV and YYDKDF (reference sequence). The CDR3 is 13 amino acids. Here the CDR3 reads CATSRQGSSPQHF.

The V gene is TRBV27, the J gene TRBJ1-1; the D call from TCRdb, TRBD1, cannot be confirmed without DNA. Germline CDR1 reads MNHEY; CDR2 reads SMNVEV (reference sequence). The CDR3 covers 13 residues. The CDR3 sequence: CASRDRARTEAFF.

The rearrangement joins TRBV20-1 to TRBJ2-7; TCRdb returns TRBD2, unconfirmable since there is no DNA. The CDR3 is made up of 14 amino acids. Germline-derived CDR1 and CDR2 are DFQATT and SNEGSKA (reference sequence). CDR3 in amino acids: CSALSGSQPYEQYF.

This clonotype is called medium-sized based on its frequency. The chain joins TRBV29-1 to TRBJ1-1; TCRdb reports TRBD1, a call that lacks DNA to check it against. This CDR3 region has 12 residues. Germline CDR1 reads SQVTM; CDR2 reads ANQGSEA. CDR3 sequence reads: CSARPQDTEAFF. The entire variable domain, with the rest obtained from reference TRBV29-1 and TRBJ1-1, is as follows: SAVISQKPSRDICQRGTSLTIQCQVDSQVTMMFWYRQQPGQSLTLIATANQGSEATYESGFVIDKFPISRPNLTFSTLTVSNMSPEDSSIYLCSARPQDTEAFFGQGTRLTVV.